The T cell receptor beta chain described here comes from a study of blood T cell repertoires in COVID-19 (dated by TCRdb to 2020 to 2022). At the level of the whole study: Samples covering the acute and convalescent phases of COVID-19 were provided by collaborators in the United States, Italy and Spain. Nearly every sample came with metadata listing a de-identified subject ID, COVID-19 status, age in years and sex. The prospective study material was composed of cDNA or gDNA derived from T cells, B-cell-depleted T cells, or PBMCs. Subjects who had been exposed to COVID-19, were actively infected with it, or had recovered from it provided the deeply sampled blood TCRbeta repertoires that made up the dataset. The repertoires were made available in a free public database intended to serve as a resource for research on the immune response to SARS-CoV-2. The samples were drawn from two sources: the first 160 participants of the ongoing ImmuneRACE study, and approximately 1,300 subjects contributed by 6 global collaborators. HLA class I and class II types, where available, came from metadata supplied by the sample provider rather than from assay-based typing.

One collaborating source in Seattle enrolled patients while the patients were actively infected and followed the patients over time throughout the course of disease. Each collaborating institution followed its own protocols to collect whole blood in K2EDTA tubes. For TCRbeta analysis, collaborators shipped samples in one of three forms: frozen whole blood, isolated PBMCs, or DNA extracted from either of those sample types. Including cysteine and phenylalanine, the CDR3 has 13 amino acids. The entry retains the CDR3 DNA only, 39 bases that are in frame from base 1. Looking up the germline V gene yields CDR1 MNHEY and CDR2 SVGAGI. V ends up 5 bases short and J 6 bases short, with an unmatched junction base count of 6. TCRbeta CDR3 regions were amplified from genomic DNA using the immunoSEQ Assay, a bias-controlled multiplex PCR. On the authors' methods: Within the assay, amplification of reference gene primers was used to estimate how many nucleated cells each sample contained. To quantify the absolute abundance of each unique TCRbeta CDR3 rearrangement, sequence reads were collapsed and filtered. Productive Simpson clonality was computed per sample as the square root of Simpson's diversity index over productive rearrangements. TCRdb limited this immuneACCESS table to in-frame rearrangements with V and J called. A share of clones is missing; checked studies link under half to unresolved V genes, and the rest is unexplained. V and J calls and clone size are copied from that table; D and trimming were computed from the DNA. This sample gives 300,000 to 350,000 clones in total; 80% to 95% of them show up just once. The ten biggest clones cover approximately 7.5% of the sample.

Of note for this clone: It has no known antigen specificity. Base qualities are not recorded, but no much larger clone differs from it by a single base.

Beyond this particular receptor, the publication reports: Clinical and demographic metadata were provided uncurated, with the amount varying by source and participant.

This sequence originates from a woman aged 30 to 39 with COVID-19, enrolled during active disease. The sequenced material came from peripheral blood. The V gene is TRBV6-5 and the J gene is TRBJ2-7; 8 bases in between match TRBD2. The DNA sequence is TGTGCCAGCAGTCGTCCCGGGACTAGCGAGCAGTACTTC. Translated, this gives CASSRPGTSEQYF.